This record covers a single T cell receptor beta chain. Using immunoSEQ multiplex PCR, the repertoire was profiled, and TCRdb retains in-frame clones only, with some absent. The data contain 95,000 to 130,000 clones, around 89% of them singletons. This record comes from a study of control samples from healthy donors and cancer patients. The TCR sequence derives from a woman between 45 and 60 years old with colorectal cancer. Sequences were obtained from PBMCs.

CDR3 nucleotide sequence: TGTGCCAGCAGCTTGAGCGGACACGTCAAAAGGGATGAGCAGTTCTTC. Protein sequence: CASSLSGHVKRDEQFF. The J gene is TRBJ2-1, the V gene TRBV5-4; possibly TRBD1 or TRBD2 for D (5 bases each). Trimming pared 1 base from V and 8 bases from J, leaving 19 bases between. The CDR3 runs to 16 residues. The germline V gene encodes CDR1 SGHNT and CDR2 YYREEE (reference sequence).